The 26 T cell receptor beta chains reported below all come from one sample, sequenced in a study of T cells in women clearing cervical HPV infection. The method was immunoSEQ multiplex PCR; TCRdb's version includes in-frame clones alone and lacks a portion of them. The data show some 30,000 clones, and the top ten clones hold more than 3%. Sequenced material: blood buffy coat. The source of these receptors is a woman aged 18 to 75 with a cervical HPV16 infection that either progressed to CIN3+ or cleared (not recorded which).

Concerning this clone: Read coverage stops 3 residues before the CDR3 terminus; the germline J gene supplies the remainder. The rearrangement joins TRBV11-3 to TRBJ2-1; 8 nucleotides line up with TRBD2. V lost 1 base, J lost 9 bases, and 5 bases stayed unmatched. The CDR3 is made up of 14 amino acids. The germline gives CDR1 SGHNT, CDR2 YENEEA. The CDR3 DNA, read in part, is TGTGCCAGCAGCTTAGCCGGGGGGGCTGGTGAG. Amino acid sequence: CASSLAGGAGE. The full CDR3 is CASSLAGGAGEQFF.

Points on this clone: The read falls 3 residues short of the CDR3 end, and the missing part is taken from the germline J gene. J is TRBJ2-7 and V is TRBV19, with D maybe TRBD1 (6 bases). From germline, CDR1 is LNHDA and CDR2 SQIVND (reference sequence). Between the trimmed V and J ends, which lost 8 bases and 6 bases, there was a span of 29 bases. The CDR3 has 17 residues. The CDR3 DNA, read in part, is TGTGCCAGTGGGCCGTGGGCAGGGGCCGCTTTGGCAGGCGAG. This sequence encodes CASGPWAGAALAGE. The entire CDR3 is CASGPWAGAALAGEQYF.

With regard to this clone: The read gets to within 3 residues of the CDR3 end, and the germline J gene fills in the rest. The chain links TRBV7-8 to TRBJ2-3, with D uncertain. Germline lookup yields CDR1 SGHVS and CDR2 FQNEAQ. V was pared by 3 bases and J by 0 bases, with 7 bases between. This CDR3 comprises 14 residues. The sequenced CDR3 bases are TGTGCCAGCAGCTTGTTTACTAGCACAGATACG. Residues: CASSLFTSTDT. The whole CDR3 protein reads CASSLFTSTDTQYF.

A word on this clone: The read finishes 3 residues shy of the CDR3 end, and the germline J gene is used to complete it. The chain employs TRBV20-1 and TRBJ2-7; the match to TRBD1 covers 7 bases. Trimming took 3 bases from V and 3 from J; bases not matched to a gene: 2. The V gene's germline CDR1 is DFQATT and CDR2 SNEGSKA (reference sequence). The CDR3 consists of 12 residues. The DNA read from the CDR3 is TGCAGTGCTAGTGACAGGGTCTACGAG. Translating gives CSASDRVYE. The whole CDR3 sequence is CSASDRVYEQYF.

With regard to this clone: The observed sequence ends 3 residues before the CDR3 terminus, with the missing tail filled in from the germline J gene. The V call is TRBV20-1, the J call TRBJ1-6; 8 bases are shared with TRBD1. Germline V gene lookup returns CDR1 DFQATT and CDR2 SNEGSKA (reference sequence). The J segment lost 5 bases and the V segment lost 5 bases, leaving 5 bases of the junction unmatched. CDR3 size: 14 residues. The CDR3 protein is CSAGTGQDNSPLHF. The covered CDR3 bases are TGCAGTGCTGGAACGGGACAGGATAATTCACCC.

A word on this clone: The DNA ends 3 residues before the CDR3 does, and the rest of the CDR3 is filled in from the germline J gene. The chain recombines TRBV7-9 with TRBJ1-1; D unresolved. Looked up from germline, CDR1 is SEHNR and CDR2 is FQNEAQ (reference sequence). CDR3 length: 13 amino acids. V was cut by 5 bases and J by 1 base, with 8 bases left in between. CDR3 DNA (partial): TGTGCCAGCAGCCAGACACAGAACACTGAA. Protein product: CASSQTQNTE. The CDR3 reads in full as CASSQTQNTEAFF.

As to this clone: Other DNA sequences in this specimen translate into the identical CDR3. CDR3 bases read: TGCAGTGCTAGGGGCAGGGGCCTAGCCAAAAACATT. Its translation is CSARGRGLAKNI. The full CDR3 protein is CSARGRGLAKNIQYF. J is TRBJ2-4 and V is TRBV20-1, with D perhaps TRBD1 (6 bases). The CDR3 end lies 3 residues beyond the end of the read and is filled in from the germline J gene. Germline-derived CDR1 and CDR2 are DFQATT and SNEGSKA (reference sequence). The CDR3 spans 15 residues. The V end lost 3 bases, the J end lost 0 bases, and 12 bases lay between the germline ends.

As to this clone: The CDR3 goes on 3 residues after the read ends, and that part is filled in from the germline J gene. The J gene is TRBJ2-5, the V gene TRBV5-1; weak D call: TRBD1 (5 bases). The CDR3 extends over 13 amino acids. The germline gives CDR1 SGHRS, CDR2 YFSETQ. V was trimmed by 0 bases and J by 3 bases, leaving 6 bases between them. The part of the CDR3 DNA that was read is TGCGCCAGCAGCTTGGTCAGGGAAGAGACC. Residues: CASSLVREET. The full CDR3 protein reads CASSLVREETQYF.

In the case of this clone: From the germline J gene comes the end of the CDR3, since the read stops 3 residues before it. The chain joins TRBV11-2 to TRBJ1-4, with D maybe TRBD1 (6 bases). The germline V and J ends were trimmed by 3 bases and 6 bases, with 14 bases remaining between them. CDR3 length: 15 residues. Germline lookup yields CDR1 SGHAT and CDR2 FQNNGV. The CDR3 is CASSFTTGNYEKLFF. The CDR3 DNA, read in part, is TGTGCCAGCAGCTTCACTACAGGGAACTATGAAAAA.

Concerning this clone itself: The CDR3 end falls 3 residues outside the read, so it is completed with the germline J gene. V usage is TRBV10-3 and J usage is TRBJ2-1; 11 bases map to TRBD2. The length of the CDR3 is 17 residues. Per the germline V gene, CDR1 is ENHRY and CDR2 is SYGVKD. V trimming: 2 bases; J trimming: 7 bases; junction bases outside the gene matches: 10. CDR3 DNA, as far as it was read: TGTGCCATCAGTGAGCCGAGAACCCTAGCGGGGGGAAATGAG. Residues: CAISEPRTLAGGNE. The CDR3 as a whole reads CAISEPRTLAGGNEQFF.

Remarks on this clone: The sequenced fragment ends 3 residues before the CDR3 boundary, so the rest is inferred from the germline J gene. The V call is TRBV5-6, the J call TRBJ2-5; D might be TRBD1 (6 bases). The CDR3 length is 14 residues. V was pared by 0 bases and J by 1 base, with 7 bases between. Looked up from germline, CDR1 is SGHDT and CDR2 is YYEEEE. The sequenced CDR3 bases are TGTGCCAGCAGCTTGGGGACAGCCCAAGAGACC. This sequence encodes CASSLGTAQET. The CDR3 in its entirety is CASSLGTAQETQYF.

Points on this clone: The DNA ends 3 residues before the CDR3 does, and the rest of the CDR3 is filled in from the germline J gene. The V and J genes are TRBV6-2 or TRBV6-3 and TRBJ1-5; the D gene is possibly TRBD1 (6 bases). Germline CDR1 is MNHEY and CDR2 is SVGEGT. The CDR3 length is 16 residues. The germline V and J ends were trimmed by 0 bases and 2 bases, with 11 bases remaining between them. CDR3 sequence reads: CASSYSAGARNQPQHF. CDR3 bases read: TGTGCCAGCAGTTACTCCGCAGGGGCCCGCAATCAGCCC.

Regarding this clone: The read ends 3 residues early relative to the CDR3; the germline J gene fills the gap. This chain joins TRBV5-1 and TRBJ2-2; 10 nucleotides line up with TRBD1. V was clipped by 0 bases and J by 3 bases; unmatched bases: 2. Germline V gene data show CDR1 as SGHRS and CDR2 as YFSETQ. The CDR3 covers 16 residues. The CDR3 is CASSLGGTGDTGELFF. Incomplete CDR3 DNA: TGCGCCAGCAGCTTGGGAGGGACAGGGGACACCGGGGAG. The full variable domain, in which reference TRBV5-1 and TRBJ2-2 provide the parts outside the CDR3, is KAGVTQTPRYLIKTRGQQVTLSCSPISGHRSVSWYQQTPGQGLQFLFEYFSETQRNKGNFPGRFSGRQFSNSRSEMNVSTLELGDSALYLCASSLGGTGDTGELFFGEGSRLTVL.

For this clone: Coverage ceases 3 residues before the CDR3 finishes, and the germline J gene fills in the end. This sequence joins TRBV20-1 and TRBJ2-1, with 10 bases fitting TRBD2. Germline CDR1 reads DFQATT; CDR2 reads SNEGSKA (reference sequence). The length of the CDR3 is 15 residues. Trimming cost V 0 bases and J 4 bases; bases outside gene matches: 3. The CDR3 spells CSARDHSGGYNEQFF. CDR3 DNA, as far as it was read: TGCAGTGCTAGAGATCATAGCGGGGGGTACAATGAG.

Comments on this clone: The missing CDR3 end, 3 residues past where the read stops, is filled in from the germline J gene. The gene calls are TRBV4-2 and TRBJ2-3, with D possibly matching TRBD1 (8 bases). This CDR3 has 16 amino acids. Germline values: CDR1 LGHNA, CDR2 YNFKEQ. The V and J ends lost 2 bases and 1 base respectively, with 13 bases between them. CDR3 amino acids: CASSQKQGGGTDTQYF. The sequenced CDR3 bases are TGTGCCAGCAGCCAAAAACAGGGGGGGGGCACAGATACG.

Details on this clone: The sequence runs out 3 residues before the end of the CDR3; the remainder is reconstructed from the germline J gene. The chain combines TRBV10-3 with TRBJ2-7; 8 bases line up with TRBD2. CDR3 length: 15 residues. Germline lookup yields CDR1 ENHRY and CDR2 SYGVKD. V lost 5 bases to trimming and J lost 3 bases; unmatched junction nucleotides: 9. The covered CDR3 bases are TGTGCCATCAGTACTAGCGGACTACCTATCTACGAG. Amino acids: CAISTSGLPIYE. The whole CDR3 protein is CAISTSGLPIYEQYF.

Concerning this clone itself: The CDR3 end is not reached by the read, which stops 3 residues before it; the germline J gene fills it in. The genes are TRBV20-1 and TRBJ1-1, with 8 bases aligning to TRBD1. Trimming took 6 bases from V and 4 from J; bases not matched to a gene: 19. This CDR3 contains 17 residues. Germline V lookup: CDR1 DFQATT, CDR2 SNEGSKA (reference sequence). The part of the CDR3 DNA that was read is TGCAGTGCCAAAAAACCATTATCACAGGGGGGCGGCACTGAA. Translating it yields CSAKKPLSQGGGTE. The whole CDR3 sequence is CSAKKPLSQGGGTEAFF.

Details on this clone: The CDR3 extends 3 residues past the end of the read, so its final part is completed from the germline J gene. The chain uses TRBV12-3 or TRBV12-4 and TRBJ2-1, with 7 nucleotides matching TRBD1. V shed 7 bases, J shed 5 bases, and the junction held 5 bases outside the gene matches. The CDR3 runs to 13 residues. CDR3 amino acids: CASTTGVNNEQFF. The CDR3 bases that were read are TGTGCCAGCACCACAGGGGTAAACAATGAG.

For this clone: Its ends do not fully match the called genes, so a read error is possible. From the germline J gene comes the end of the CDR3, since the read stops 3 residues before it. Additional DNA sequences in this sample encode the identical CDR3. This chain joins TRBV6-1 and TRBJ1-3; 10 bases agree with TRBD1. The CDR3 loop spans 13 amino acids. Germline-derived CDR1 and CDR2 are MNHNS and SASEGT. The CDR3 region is CASSEGQGNTIYF. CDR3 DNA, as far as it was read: TGTGCCAGCAGTGAGGGACAGGGGAACACA.

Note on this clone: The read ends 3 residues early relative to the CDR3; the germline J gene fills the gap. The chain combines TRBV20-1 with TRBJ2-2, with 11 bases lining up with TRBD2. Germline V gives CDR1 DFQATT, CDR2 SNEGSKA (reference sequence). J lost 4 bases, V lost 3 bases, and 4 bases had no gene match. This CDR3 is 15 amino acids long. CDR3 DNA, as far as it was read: TGCAGTGCTAGCCGACTAGCGGGGCGCACCGGGGAG. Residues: CSASRLAGRTGE. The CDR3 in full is CSASRLAGRTGELFF.

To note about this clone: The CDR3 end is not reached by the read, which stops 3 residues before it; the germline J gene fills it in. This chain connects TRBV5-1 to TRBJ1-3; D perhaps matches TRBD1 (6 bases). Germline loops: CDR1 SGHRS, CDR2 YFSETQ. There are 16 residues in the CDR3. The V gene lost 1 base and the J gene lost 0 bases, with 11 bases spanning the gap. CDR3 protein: CASSLYSGDSGNTIYF. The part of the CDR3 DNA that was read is TGCGCCAGCAGCTTGTACTCAGGGGACTCTGGAAACACC. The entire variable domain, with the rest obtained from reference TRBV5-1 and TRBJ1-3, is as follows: KAGVTQTPRYLIKTRGQQVTLSCSPISGHRSVSWYQQTPGQGLQFLFEYFSETQRNKGNFPGRFSGRQFSNSRSEMNVSTLELGDSALYLCASSLYSGDSGNTIYFGEGSWLTVV.

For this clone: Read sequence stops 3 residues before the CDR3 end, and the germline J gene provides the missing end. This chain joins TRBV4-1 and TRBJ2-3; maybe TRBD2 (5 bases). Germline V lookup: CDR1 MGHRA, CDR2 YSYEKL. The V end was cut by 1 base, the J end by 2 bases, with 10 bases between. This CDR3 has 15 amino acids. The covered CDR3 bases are TGCGCCAGCAGCCAAGTCCAGCGGAACACAGATACG. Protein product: CASSQVQRNTDT. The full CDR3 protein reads CASSQVQRNTDTQYF.

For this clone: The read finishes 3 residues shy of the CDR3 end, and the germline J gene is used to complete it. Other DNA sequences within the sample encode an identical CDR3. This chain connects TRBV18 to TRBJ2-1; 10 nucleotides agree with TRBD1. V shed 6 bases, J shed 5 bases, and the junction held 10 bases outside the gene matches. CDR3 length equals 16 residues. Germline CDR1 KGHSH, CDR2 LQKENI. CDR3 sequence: CASSPPQDRGDNEQFF. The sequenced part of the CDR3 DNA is TGTGCCAGCTCCCCCCCGCAGGACAGGGGGGACAATGAG. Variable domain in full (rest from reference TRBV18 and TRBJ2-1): NAGVMQNPRHLVRRRGQEARLRCSPMKGHSHVYWYRQLPEEGLKFMVYLQKENIIDESGMPKERFSAEFPKEGPSILRIQQVVRGDSAAYFCASSPPQDRGDNEQFFGPGTRLTVL.

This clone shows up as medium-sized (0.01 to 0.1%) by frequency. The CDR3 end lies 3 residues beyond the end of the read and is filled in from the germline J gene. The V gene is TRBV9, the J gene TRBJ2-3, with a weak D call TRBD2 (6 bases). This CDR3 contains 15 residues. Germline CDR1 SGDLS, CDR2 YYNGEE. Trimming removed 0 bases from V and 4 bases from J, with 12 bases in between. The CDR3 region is CASSVVNSGPDTQYF. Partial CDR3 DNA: TGTGCCAGCAGCGTAGTGAATAGCGGTCCAGATACG.

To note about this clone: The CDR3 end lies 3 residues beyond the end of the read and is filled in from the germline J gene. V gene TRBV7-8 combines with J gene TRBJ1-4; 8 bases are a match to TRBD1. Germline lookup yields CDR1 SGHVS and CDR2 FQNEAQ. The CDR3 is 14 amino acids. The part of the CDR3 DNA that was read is TGTGCCAGCAGCTCCAGGGGGCTCGGGTCACCA. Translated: CASSSRGLGSP. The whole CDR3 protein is CASSSRGLGSPLFF.

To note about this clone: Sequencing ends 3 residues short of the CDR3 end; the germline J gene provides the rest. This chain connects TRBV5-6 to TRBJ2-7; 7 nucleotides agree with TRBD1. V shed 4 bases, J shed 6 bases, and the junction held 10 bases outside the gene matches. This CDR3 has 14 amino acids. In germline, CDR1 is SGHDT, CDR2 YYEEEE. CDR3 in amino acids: CASSHRTGTGEQYF. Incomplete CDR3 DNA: TGTGCCAGCAGCCATAGGACAGGAACGGGCGAG. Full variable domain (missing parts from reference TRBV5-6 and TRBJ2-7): DAGVTQSPTHLIKTRGQQVTLRCSPKSGHDTVSWYQQALGQGPQFIFQYYEEEERQRGNFPDRFSGHQFPNYSSELNVNALLLGDSALYLCASSHRTGTGEQYFGPGTRLTVT.